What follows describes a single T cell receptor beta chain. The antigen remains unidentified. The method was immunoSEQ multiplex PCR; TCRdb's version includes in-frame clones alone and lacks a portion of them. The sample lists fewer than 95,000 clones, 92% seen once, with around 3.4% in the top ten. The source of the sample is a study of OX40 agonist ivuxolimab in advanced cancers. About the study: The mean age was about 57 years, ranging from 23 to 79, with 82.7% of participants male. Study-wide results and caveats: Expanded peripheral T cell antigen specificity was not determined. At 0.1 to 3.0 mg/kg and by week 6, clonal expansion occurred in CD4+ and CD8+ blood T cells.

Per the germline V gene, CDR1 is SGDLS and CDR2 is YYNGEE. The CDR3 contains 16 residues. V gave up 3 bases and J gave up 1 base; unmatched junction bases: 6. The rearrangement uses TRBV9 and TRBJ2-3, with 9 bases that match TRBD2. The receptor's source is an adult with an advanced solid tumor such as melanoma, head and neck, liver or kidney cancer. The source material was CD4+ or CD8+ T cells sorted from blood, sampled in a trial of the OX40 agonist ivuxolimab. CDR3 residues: CASSALIAGGTDTQYF. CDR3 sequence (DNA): TGTGCCAGCAGCGCGTTGATAGCGGGAGGCACAGATACGCAGTATTTT.